The clone carrying this TCR beta chain has more than one count but fewer than ten. Original handling: For nucleated cells, counts were estimated from reference gene primer amplification. The method was immunoSEQ multiplex PCR; TCRdb's version includes in-frame clones alone and lacks a portion of them. V, J and clone size are those of that table, while D and trimming were read from the DNA. The data show 100,000 or so clones, around 92% seen once. These data are taken from a study of blood T cell repertoires in COVID-19. Per germline, CDR1 SGHNT and CDR2 YYREEE (reference sequence). This CDR3 is 12 amino acids long. V dropped 0 bases and J dropped 9 bases, with 4 bases sitting between them.

This TCR was recovered from a man aged 50 to 59 with active COVID-19. The sequenced sample consisted of peripheral blood. V is TRBV5-4 and J is TRBJ1-6; D not resolved. In nucleotides, the CDR3 is TGTGCCAGCAGCTTGGACGGTTCACCCCTCCACTTT. Its translation: CASSLDGSPLHF.